The 30 T cell receptor beta chains in this list originate from one sample, sequenced in a study of blood T cell repertoires in COVID-19. The repertoire was sequenced with immunoSEQ multiplex PCR; TCRdb's copy has only in-frame clones and lacks some. The sample yields approximately 360,000 clones, 80% to 90% seen once. Sample: PBMCs or T cells enriched from blood (not recorded which). The receptors come from a man aged 35 to 55 in a cohort exposed to, infected with or recovered from COVID-19 (not recorded which).

The rearrangement uses TRBV7-9 and TRBJ2-5; maybe TRBD2 (5 bases). The germline V gene has CDR1 SEHNR and CDR2 FQNEAQ (reference sequence). The CDR3 totals 13 residues. Trimming stripped 1 base from V and 9 bases from J, with 12 bases between. The CDR3 protein is CASSLVFPGAQYF. The CDR3 DNA follows: TGTGCCAGCAGCTTAGTGTTTCCCGGGGCCCAGTACTTC.

The rearrangement links TRBV5-1 to TRBJ1-4, with 8 bases that match TRBD1. This CDR3 is built from 16 residues. The V and J ends lost 1 base and 4 bases, in that order; junction bases with no gene match: 6. Germline-derived CDR1 and CDR2 are SGHRS and YFSETQ. This CDR3 is CASSLQGTGGNEKLFF. The CDR3 DNA reads TGCGCCAGCAGCTTGCAAGGGACAGGTGGTAATGAAAAACTGTTTTTT.

J is TRBJ2-7 and V is TRBV5-6; 10 bases fit TRBD1. V trimming: 4 bases; J trimming: 0 bases; junction bases outside the gene matches: 7. This CDR3 comprises 16 residues. Germline-derived CDR1 and CDR2 are SGHDT and YYEEEE. The DNA for the CDR3 is TGTGCCAGCAGCGAGGGACAGGGGATCTCCTCCTACGAGCAGTACTTC. Translation: CASSEGQGISSYEQYF.

The CDR3 loop is CASSATGLSSYGYTF. The CDR3 coding sequence is TGCGCCAGCAGCGCTACAGGTTTATCTTCCTATGGCTACACCTTC. This chain uses TRBV5-1 with TRBJ1-2, with D possibly matching TRBD1 (5 bases). This CDR3 region has 15 residues. Germline assignment: CDR1 SGHRS and CDR2 YFSETQ. Deletions cut 4 bases from V and 4 bases from J, with 17 bases between.

J is TRBJ2-2 and V is TRBV24-1, with 7 bases matching TRBD1. The V segment lost 6 bases and the J segment 3 bases; nucleotides outside the gene matches: 6. This CDR3 has 15 residues. Germline assignment: CDR1 KGHDR and CDR2 SFDVKD. The CDR3 sequence: CATSTTGSDTGELFF. The DNA of the CDR3 is TGTGCCACCAGTACGACAGGGTCCGACACCGGGGAGCTGTTTTTT.

V is TRBV27 and J is TRBJ1-1; D not certain. Trimming removed 7 bases at V and 1 base at J, with 13 bases between. The CDR3 runs 14 residues. Germline CDR1 reads MNHEY; CDR2 reads SMNVEV (reference sequence). The CDR3 region has the DNA TGTGCCAGCACCCCCGGAGGTAGGAACACTGAAGCTTTCTTT. It specifies CASTPGGRNTEAFF.

The chain has TRBV6-5 and TRBJ1-2; TRBD1 agrees at 8 bases. Germline V lookup: CDR1 MNHEY, CDR2 SVGAGI. V lost 7 bases to trimming and J lost 4 bases; unmatched junction nucleotides: 5. The CDR3 is made up of 13 amino acids. In DNA form, the CDR3 reads TGTGCCAGCACCTCGACAGGGGTCTATGGCTACACCTTC. This codes for CASTSTGVYGYTF.

The V gene is TRBV27, the J gene TRBJ2-7, with D uncertain. CDR1 and CDR2 (germline): MNHEY, SMNVEV (reference sequence). Trimming took 4 bases from V and 3 from J, leaving 10 bases between them. This CDR3 is built from 13 residues. The CDR3 DNA reads as TGTGCCAGCAGTTGGAACTCGGGCTACGAGCAGTACTTC. This sequence encodes CASSWNSGYEQYF.

CDR3 coding DNA: TGTGCCAGCAGTAAGGGGTCTAGCGGGAGGTATTTTAGGGCCAATGAGCAGTTCTTC. Amino acids: CASSKGSSGRYFRANEQFF. The rearrangement uses TRBV2 and TRBJ2-1; TRBD2 matches 11 bases. The CDR3 totals 19 residues. Germline V gene lookup returns CDR1 SNHLY and CDR2 FYNNEI. The junction had 18 bases not matched to a gene; V was cut back by 5 bases and J by 6 bases.

The chain combines TRBV5-1 with TRBJ2-7; 9 nucleotides match TRBD2. CDR3 length: 15 amino acids. Germline trimming cut 4 bases from V and 2 bases from J; bases unmatched to any gene: 7. Germline CDR1 reads SGHRS; CDR2 reads YFSETQ. The CDR3 sequence is CASSPVAGEAYEQYF. In nucleotides, the CDR3 is TGCGCCAGCAGCCCAGTAGCGGGAGAAGCCTACGAGCAGTACTTC.

The gene calls are TRBV5-1 and TRBJ2-5, with 9 bases that match TRBD2. The CDR3 runs to 17 residues. Per the germline V gene, CDR1 is SGHRS and CDR2 is YFSETQ. Trimming removed 4 bases from V and 5 bases from J; junction bases left unmatched: 15. CDR3 sequence (DNA): TGCGCCAGCAGCCGGGGGACTAGCTCATACGGGGAGGAGACCCAGTACTTC. Residues: CASSRGTSSYGEETQYF.

With regard to this clone: Other DNA sequences of this sample code for an identical CDR3. The chain carries TRBV3-1 (or the pseudogene TRBV3-2) and TRBJ1-1, with D hard to call. The CDR3 runs 13 residues. From germline, CDR1 is LGHDT and CDR2 YNNKEL (reference sequence). Trimming pared 1 base from V and 1 base from J, leaving 4 bases between. The DNA for the CDR3 is TGTGCCAGCAGCCAAGGCGGGAACACTGAAGCTTTCTTT. It translates to CASSQGGNTEAFF.

The chain uses TRBV30 and TRBJ1-1, with D possibly TRBD1 on 6 matching bases. Germline CDR1 and CDR2: GTSNPN and SVGIG (reference sequence). V dropped 5 bases and J dropped 4 bases, with 11 bases sitting between them. The CDR3 contains 12 residues. CDR3 in amino acids: CAWAGQFTEAFF. In nucleotides, the CDR3 is TGTGCCTGGGCTGGACAGTTCACTGAAGCTTTCTTT.

The rearrangement joins TRBV11-2 to TRBJ2-1; possibly TRBD2 for D (6 bases). Germline assignment: CDR1 SGHAT and CDR2 FQNNGV. The length of the CDR3 is 16 residues. Trimming removed 1 base from V and 4 bases from J, with 14 bases in between. This CDR3 reads CASSLVSATRYNEQFF. The CDR3 bases are TGTGCCAGCAGCTTAGTTAGTGCGACTAGATACAATGAGCAGTTCTTC.

The J gene is TRBJ2-7, the V gene TRBV19, with 8 bases fitting TRBD2. The CDR3 length is 18 residues. Germline lookup yields CDR1 LNHDA and CDR2 SQIVND (reference sequence). With 7 bases clipped from V and 6 bases from J, the junction kept 23 bases outside the gene matches. CDR3 protein: CASKAGDPRTGVIGEQYF. CDR3 DNA sequence: TGTGCCAGTAAAGCGGGGGACCCTCGCACGGGGGTTATCGGCGAGCAGTACTTC.

The V and J genes are TRBV27 and TRBJ2-7, with TRBD2 matching 10 bases. Germline V gives CDR1 MNHEY, CDR2 SMNVEV (reference sequence). Trimming took 1 base from V and 4 from J; bases not matched to a gene: 4. The CDR3 covers 15 residues. This CDR3 reads CASSLLGTSVYEQYF. CDR3 coding DNA: TGTGCCAGCAGTTTATTAGGGACTAGCGTATACGAGCAGTACTTC.

This clone was observed a handful of times. The rearrangement links TRBV2 to TRBJ2-1, with 14 bases aligning to TRBD2. Per the germline V gene, CDR1 is SNHLY and CDR2 is FYNNEI. The CDR3 is 15 amino acids. V dropped 7 bases and J dropped 9; count of bases not matched to a gene: 8. CDR3 sequence reads: CASTTSGRGYGEQFF. CDR3 coding DNA: TGTGCCAGCACGACTAGCGGGAGGGGTTATGGTGAGCAGTTCTTC. Looking up the rest from reference TRBV2 and TRBJ2-1 gives the full variable domain: EPEVTQTPSHQVTQMGQEVILRCVPISNHLYFYWYRQILGQKVEFLVSFYNNEISEKSEIFDDQFSVERPDGSNFTLKIRSTKLEDSAMYFCASTTSGRGYGEQFFGPGTRLTVL.

V and J are TRBV7-3 and TRBJ2-3; 7 positions agree with TRBD2. This CDR3 contains 13 residues. The J segment lost 4 bases and the V segment lost 8 bases, leaving 6 bases of the junction unmatched. The germline V gene has CDR1 SGHTA and CDR2 FQGTGA. The CDR3 region is CASAVGGADTQYF. In DNA, the CDR3 is TGTGCCAGCGCCGTGGGGGGGGCAGATACGCAGTATTTT.

In this sample, this clone turned up once. In DNA, the CDR3 is TGTGCCAGCAGCTTGGCAGGGTACGGGGCCAACGTCCTGACTTTC. Encoded protein: CASSLAGYGANVLTF. The chain recombines TRBV5-8 with TRBJ2-6; tentative D call: TRBD1 (5 bases). The CDR3 sequence is 15 residues long. Trimming shortened V by 0 bases and J by 4 bases, and 8 bases separated the two germline ends. The V gene's germline CDR1 is SGHTS and CDR2 YDEGEE.

This chain connects TRBV25-1 to TRBJ2-1; 9 nucleotides align to TRBD2. Germline trimming cut 4 bases from V and 6 bases from J; bases unmatched to any gene: 7. CDR1 and CDR2 from the germline V gene are MGHDK and SYGVNS. The CDR3 sequence is 15 residues long. CDR3 protein: CASSASGRIANEQFF. In DNA form, the CDR3 reads TGTGCCAGCAGTGCAAGCGGGAGGATTGCCAATGAGCAGTTCTTC.

V gene TRBV7-2 combines with J gene TRBJ1-3, with 9 bases fitting TRBD1. Trimming removed 2 bases from V and 4 bases from J; junction bases left unmatched: 3. CDR3 length equals 15 residues. CDR1 is SGHTA and CDR2 is FQGNSA in the germline V gene. The CDR3 DNA is TGTGCCAGCAGCTTAACAGGGGGCTTCGGAAACACCATATATTTT. This sequence encodes CASSLTGGFGNTIYF.

This clone has just one count. The V gene is TRBV27, the J gene TRBJ2-2, with 8 nucleotides matching TRBD2. V lost 3 bases and J lost 5; bases outside the gene matches: 5. Germline V CDR1 and CDR2: MNHEY, SMNVEV (reference sequence). The CDR3 contains 15 residues. CDR3 sequence reads: CASSFRASGTGELFF. In DNA form, the CDR3 reads TGTGCCAGCAGTTTTAGGGCTAGCGGGACCGGGGAGCTGTTTTTT.

This clone was counted once. The chain employs TRBV30 and TRBJ1-5, with D possibly being TRBD1 (5 bases). Trimming took 3 bases from V and 7 from J, leaving 13 bases between them. The CDR3 contains 13 residues. Per germline, CDR1 GTSNPN and CDR2 SVGIG (reference sequence). CDR3 loop: CAWSYGGVQPQHF. The CDR3 DNA sequence: TGTGCCTGGAGCTACGGGGGGGTCCAGCCCCAGCATTTT.

The chain has TRBV6-2 or TRBV6-3 and TRBJ1-2, with unresolved D. The germline V gene encodes CDR1 MNHEY and CDR2 SVGEGT. Deletions cut 5 bases from V and 0 bases from J, with 13 bases between. The CDR3 spans 15 residues. CDR3 loop: CASSTTVDSNYGYTF. The CDR3 nucleotides read TGTGCCAGCAGTACCACAGTGGACTCTAACTATGGCTACACCTTC.

In its sample, this clone was seen once. J is TRBJ1-1 and V is TRBV10-3; D uncertain. The V and J ends lost 3 bases and 0 bases respectively, with 14 bases between them. The CDR3 is made up of 16 amino acids. CDR1 is ENHRY, CDR2 SYGVKD, per germline. CDR3 residues: CAISDGPVTMNTEAFF. The CDR3 coding sequence is TGTGCCATCAGTGATGGGCCAGTCACAATGAACACTGAAGCTTTCTTT.

J is TRBJ1-4 and V is TRBV6-5; the D gene is possibly TRBD1 (5 bases). V lost 2 bases and J lost 7, with 11 bases in between. The CDR3 spans 14 residues. The V gene's germline CDR1 is MNHEY and CDR2 SVGAGI. The CDR3 loop reads CASSYGRESEKLFF. In DNA form, the CDR3 reads TGTGCCAGCAGTTACGGCAGGGAAAGTGAAAAACTGTTTTTT.

The V gene is TRBV4-2, the J gene TRBJ2-7; the match to TRBD2 covers 8 bases. Germline-derived CDR1 and CDR2 are LGHNA and YNFKEQ. This CDR3 is built from 15 residues. After removal of 4 bases from V and 1 base from J, the junction contained 6 bases not matched to a gene. The CDR3 sequence: CASSRGAGVSYEQYF. The CDR3 coding sequence is TGTGCCAGCAGCCGCGGAGCGGGAGTGTCCTACGAGCAGTACTTC.

The count of this clone is one. The chain couples TRBV5-6 to TRBJ2-2, with 8 bases aligning to TRBD2. The CDR3 totals 15 residues. V was clipped by 4 bases and J by 5 bases; unmatched bases: 7. The germline V gene encodes CDR1 SGHDT and CDR2 YYEEEE. CDR3 in DNA: TGTGCCAGCAGCGAGGCCGGGACTAGTACCGGGGAGCTGTTTTTT. This gives the protein CASSEAGTSTGELFF.

The rearrangement joins TRBV3-1 (or the pseudogene TRBV3-2) to TRBJ2-5; TRBD2 is a possible D gene (6 bases). The CDR3 is 13 amino acids. Germline loops: CDR1 LGHDT, CDR2 YNNKEL (reference sequence). V lost 2 bases and J lost 10, with 14 bases in between. DNA of the CDR3: TGTGCCAGCAGCCAACGCCGGGACTCAAGCCAGTACTTC. It translates to CASSQRRDSSQYF.

Comment on this clone: Other DNA sequences of this sample code for an identical CDR3. The V call is TRBV18, the J call TRBJ2-1; 7 bases are a match to TRBD2. Germline V lookup: CDR1 KGHSH, CDR2 LQKENI. V lost 3 bases and J lost 3; bases outside the gene matches: 5. The CDR3 spans 15 residues. The CDR3 DNA reads TGTGCCAGCTCACCTCCCCAGCGGGACTACAATGAGCAGTTCTTC. Encoded protein: CASSPPQRDYNEQFF.